This TCR beta chain was sequenced for a study of blood T cell repertoires in COVID-19. The assay was immunoSEQ multiplex PCR, and TCRdb's table has in-frame clones only and misses some. The sample has just under 80,000 clones; roughly 84% are singletons. CDR1 and CDR2 from the germline V gene are MNHEY and SVGEGT. V shed 5 bases and J shed 7 bases, with 17 bases lying between them. The CDR3 covers 14 residues. The rearrangement links TRBV6-2 or TRBV6-3 to TRBJ1-1, with a tentative D call TRBD1 (6 bases). This TCR was recovered from a human donor in a cohort sampled during active COVID-19. The sequenced material came from peripheral blood. The DNA of the CDR3 is TGTGCCAGCAGTAGATCTGGACAGCGCAGTGAAGCTTTCTTT. Amino acid sequence: CASSRSGQRSEAFF.